Shown below are 14 T cell receptor beta chains from a single sample sequenced in a study of blood T cells in healthy people across ages. Combining a sample-barcoded 5' primer with a J-beta primer mix, a second PCR ran for about 7 to 11 cycles. TCRdb re-analysed the 5' RACE reads in MiXCR, keeping a single row per CDR3 protein. This repertoire shows about 590,000 distinct CDR3 sequences, roughly 30% found once; its top ten account for 15% to 18%. Sequencing was performed on blood. These receptors all stem from a woman over 75 in good health.

As regards this clonotype: Since a much larger clone is just one base distant, this may be a read error. V gene TRBV9 combines with J gene TRBJ2-2, with D perhaps matching TRBD2 (6 bases). The germline V gene has CDR1 SGDLS and CDR2 YYNGEE. The CDR3 loop spans 16 amino acids. CDR3 sequence reads: CASSVISGLNTGERFF. The DNA for the CDR3 is TGTGCCAGCAGCGTAATTAGCGGCTTGAACACCGGGGAGCGGTTTTTT. Supplemented by reference TRBV9 and TRBJ2-2, the full variable domain reads DSGVTQTPKHLITATGQRVTLRCSPRSGDLSVYWYQQSLDQGLQFLIQYYNGEERAKGNILERFSAQQFPDLHSELNLSSLELGDSALYFCASSVISGLNTGERFFGEGSRLTVL.

This clonotype was recorded at least ten times. The rearrangement links TRBV14 to TRBJ1-4; D is possibly TRBD1 (5 bases). With 0 bases removed from V and 5 bases from J, the gap between germline ends came to 10 bases. The CDR3 totals 15 residues. Germline CDR1 reads SGHDN; CDR2 reads FVKESK. The CDR3 loop reads CASSQDWGRNEKLFF. CDR3 DNA: TGTGCCAGCAGCCAAGACTGGGGGAGAAATGAAAAACTGTTTTTT.

This clonotype was observed many times. V and J are TRBV20-1 and TRBJ2-3; 8 bases are a match to TRBD2. V was clipped by 0 bases and J by 2 bases; unmatched bases: 7. Germline CDR1 DFQATT, CDR2 SNEGSKA (reference sequence). The CDR3 covers 16 residues. Here the CDR3 reads CSARDSGGPNTDTQYF. The CDR3 nucleotides are TGCAGTGCTAGAGATTCGGGGGGGCCTAACACAGATACGCAGTATTTT.

The chain carries TRBV6-6 and TRBJ1-1; tentative D call: TRBD1 (5 bases). CDR1 MNHNY and CDR2 SVGAGI come from the germline V gene (reference sequence). CDR3 size: 15 residues. Trimming pared 6 bases from V and 1 base from J, leaving 15 bases between. CDR3 region: CASSRDGGPNTEAFF. The CDR3, as DNA: TGTGCCAGCAGCCGGGACGGCGGCCCGAACACTGAAGCTTTCTTT.

This clonotype has ten or more counts. The chain combines TRBV10-3 with TRBJ2-3; D uncertain. Germline lookup yields CDR1 ENHRY and CDR2 SYGVKD. V shed 0 bases and J shed 4 bases, with 5 bases lying between them. The CDR3 is 13 amino acids. The CDR3 reads CAISESPADTQYF. The CDR3 DNA follows: TGTGCCATCAGTGAGTCCCCAGCAGATACGCAGTATTTT.

Points on this clonotype: A much larger clone sits a single nucleotide away, making a read error possible. J is TRBJ2-3 and V is TRBV20-1; no clear D gene. V was cut by 0 bases and J by 8 bases, with 12 bases left in between. The germline CDR1 and CDR2 sequences are DFQATT and SNEGSKA (reference sequence). This CDR3 contains 13 residues. The CDR3 is CSARDPPLGTQYF. In DNA form, the CDR3 reads TGCAGTGCTAGAGATCCTCCCCTAGGTACGCAGTATTTT.

The sample holds one count of this clonotype. Germline and junction disagree at one end, which may indicate a read error. The chain has TRBV12-3 or TRBV12-4 and TRBJ2-3; 10 bases align to TRBD1. The CDR3 runs to 16 residues. The CDR3 sequence: CASSLLRTGGADTEYF. Written as DNA, the CDR3 is TGTGCCAGCAGTTTACTCCGGACAGGGGGGGCAGATACGGAGTATTTT.

This clonotype was counted at least ten times. CDR3 bases: TGCGCCAGCAGCTCGGGGACCTGGGGGGACACAGATACGCAGTATTTT. Protein: CASSSGTWGDTDTQYF. This chain joins TRBV5-1 and TRBJ2-3; weak D call: TRBD2 (6 bases). The germline gives CDR1 SGHRS, CDR2 YFSETQ. The CDR3 covers 16 residues. V was shortened by 3 bases and J by 2 bases, with 16 bases between the two germline ends.

This clonotype was seen at least ten times. The chain is built from TRBV6-1 and TRBJ2-5, with 12 nucleotides matching TRBD2. CDR1 is MNHNS, CDR2 SASEGT, per germline. V trimming: 7 bases; J trimming: 3 bases; junction bases outside the gene matches: 15. The CDR3 contains 18 residues. The CDR3 protein is CASTETSGGASPEETQYF. The CDR3 DNA follows: TGTGCCAGCACTGAGACTAGCGGGGGAGCTTCACCAGAAGAGACCCAGTACTTC.

Comment on this clonotype: Possible read error: a much larger clone is one base away. J is TRBJ2-3 and V is TRBV7-2; D is possibly TRBD2 (7 bases). V lost 5 bases and J 2 bases, leaving 14 bases between the germline ends. The CDR3 length is 15 residues. CDR1 and CDR2 (germline): SGHTA, FQGNSA. The CDR3, as DNA: TGTGCCAGCAGCATAGTGGGGGGGCTCACAGATACGCAGTATTTT. Its translation: CASSIVGGLTDTQYF.

This clonotype has at least ten counts. The chain employs TRBV7-2 and TRBJ2-7; a possible D gene is TRBD2 (6 bases). Trimming took 5 bases from V and 3 from J, leaving 17 bases between them. The CDR3 runs 15 residues. CDR1 is SGHTA and CDR2 is FQGNSA in the germline V gene. In DNA, the CDR3 is TGTGCCAGCAGCCGGGGGTCCAGGAAAGGCTACGAGCAGTACTTC. This translates into CASSRGSRKGYEQYF.

The rearrangement uses TRBV20-1 and TRBJ2-4, with D perhaps matching TRBD1 (6 bases). The DNA end lines up better with TRBJ2-7; the J call may be wrong. Per the germline V gene, CDR1 is DFQATT and CDR2 is SNEGSKA (reference sequence). The CDR3 totals 12 residues. The chain's CDR3 is CSAQLHRDEQYF. The CDR3 DNA is TGCAGCGCGCAGCTCCACAGGGACGAGCAGTACTTC.

Only a few counts were recorded for this clonotype. V and J are TRBV6-6 and TRBJ1-3; 7 nucleotides line up with TRBD1. V gave up 6 bases and J gave up 1 base; unmatched junction bases: 12. CDR1 is MNHNY, CDR2 SVGAGI, per germline (reference sequence). The CDR3 length is 17 residues. CDR3 sequence: CASSARGRGLSGNTIYF. The CDR3 bases are TGTGCCAGCAGCGCCCGTGGGAGGGGGCTTTCTGGAAACACCATATATTTT.

A note on this clonotype: A read error may be the cause here, since a much bigger clone is one base away. The V and J genes are TRBV7-3 and TRBJ2-5, with 11 bases lining up with TRBD2. CDR1 and CDR2 (germline): SGHTA, FQGTGA. CDR3 length equals 16 residues. V lost 5 bases and J lost 11; bases outside the gene matches: 16. CDR3 residues: CASSPFASGGNNEQYF. The CDR3 region has the DNA TGTGCCAGCAGCCCTTTTGCTAGCGGGGGGAACAATGAGCAGTACTTC. The full variable domain, rest sourced from reference TRBV7-3 and TRBJ2-5, is GAGVSQTPSNKVTEKGKYVELRCDPISGHTALYWYRQSLGQGPEFLIYFQGTGAADDSGLPNDRFFAVRPEGSVSTLKIQRTERGDSAVYLCASSPFASGGNNEQYFGPGTRLLVL.